This paragraph reports one T cell receptor beta chain. Germline V gene data show CDR1 as MGHRA and CDR2 as YSYEKL. V shed 1 base and J 14 bases; nucleotides not matched to a gene: 10. The CDR3 is 14 amino acids. These data are taken from a study of OX40 agonist ivuxolimab in advanced cancers. The protocol was immunoSEQ multiplex PCR, while the TCRdb copy is restricted to in-frame clones and leaves out a portion. This sample yields under 80,000 clones, of which approximately 81% are seen a single time; over 4% belongs to the top ten. The chain couples TRBV4-1 to TRBJ2-1, with 8 bases aligning to TRBD2. The receptor was derived from an adult with an advanced solid tumor such as melanoma, head and neck, liver or kidney cancer. Sequenced material: CD4+ or CD8+ T cells sorted from blood, taken in a trial of the OX40 agonist ivuxolimab. CDR3 sequence: CASSQGPAGDKKFF. CDR3 coding DNA: TGCGCCAGCAGCCAAGGCCCAGCGGGGGATAAGAAGTTCTTC.